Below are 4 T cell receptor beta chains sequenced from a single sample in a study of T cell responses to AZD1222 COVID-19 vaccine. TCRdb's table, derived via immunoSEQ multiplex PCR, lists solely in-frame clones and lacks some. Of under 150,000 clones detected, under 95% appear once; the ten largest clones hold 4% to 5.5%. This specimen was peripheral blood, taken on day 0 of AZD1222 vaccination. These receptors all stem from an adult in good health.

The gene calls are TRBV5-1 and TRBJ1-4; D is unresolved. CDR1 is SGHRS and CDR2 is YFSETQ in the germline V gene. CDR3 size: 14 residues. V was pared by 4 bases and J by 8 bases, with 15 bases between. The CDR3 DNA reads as TGCGCCAGCAGCCTCGGGTCTCTGGAGGAAAAACTGTTTTTT. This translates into CASSLGSLEEKLFF.

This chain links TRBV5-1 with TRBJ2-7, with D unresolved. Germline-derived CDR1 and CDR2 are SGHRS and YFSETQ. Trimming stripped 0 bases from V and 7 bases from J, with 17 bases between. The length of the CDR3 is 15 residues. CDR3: CASSLESAGLSEQYF. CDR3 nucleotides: TGCGCCAGCAGCTTGGAGTCAGCTGGGTTGAGTGAGCAGTACTTC.

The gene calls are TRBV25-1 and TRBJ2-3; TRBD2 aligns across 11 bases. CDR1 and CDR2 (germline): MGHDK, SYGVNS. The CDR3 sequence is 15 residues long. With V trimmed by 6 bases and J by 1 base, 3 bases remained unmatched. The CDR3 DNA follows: TGTGCCAGCAGACTAGCGGGGGCGCGCACAGATACGCAGTATTTT. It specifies CASRLAGARTDTQYF.

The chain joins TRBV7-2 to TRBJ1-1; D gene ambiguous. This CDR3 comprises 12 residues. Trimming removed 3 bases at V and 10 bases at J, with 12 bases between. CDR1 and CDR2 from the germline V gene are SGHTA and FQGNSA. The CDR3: CASSFRSTRAFF. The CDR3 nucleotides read TGTGCCAGCAGCTTCCGGTCCACACGAGCTTTCTTT. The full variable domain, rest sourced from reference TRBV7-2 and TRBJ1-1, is GAGVSQSPSNKVTEKGKDVELRCDPISGHTALYWYRQSLGQGLEFLIYFQGNSAPDKSGLPSDRFSAERTGGSVSTLTIQRTQQEDSAVYLCASSFRSTRAFFGQGTRLTVV.